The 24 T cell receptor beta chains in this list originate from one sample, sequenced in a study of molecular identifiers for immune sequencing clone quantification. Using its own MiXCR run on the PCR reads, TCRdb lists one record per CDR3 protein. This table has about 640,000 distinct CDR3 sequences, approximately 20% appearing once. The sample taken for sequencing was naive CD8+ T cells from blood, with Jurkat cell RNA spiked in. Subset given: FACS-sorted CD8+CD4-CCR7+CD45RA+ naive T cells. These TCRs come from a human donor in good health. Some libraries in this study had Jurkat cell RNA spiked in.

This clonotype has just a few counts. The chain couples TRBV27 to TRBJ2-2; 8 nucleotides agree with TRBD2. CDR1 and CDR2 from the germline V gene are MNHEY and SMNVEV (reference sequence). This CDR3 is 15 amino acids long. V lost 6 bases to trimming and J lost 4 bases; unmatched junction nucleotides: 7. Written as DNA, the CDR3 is TGTGCCAGCAGGCTAACGGGAGGGGGCACCGGGGAGCTGTTTTTT. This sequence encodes CASRLTGGGTGELFF.

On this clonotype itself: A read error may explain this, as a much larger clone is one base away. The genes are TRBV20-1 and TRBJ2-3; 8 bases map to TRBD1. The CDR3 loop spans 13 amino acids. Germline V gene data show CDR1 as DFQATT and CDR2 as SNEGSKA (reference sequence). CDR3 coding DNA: TGCAGTGCGTGGACAGGGAGCACAGATACGCGGTATTTT. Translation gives CSAWTGSTDTRYF.

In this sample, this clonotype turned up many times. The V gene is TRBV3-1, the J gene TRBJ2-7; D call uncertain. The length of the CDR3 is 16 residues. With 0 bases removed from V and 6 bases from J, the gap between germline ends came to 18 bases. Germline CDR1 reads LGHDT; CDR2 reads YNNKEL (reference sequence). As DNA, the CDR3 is TGTGCCAGCAGCCAAGATCTTGCGATTCGGCCTCCCGAGCAGTACTTC. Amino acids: CASSQDLAIRPPEQYF.

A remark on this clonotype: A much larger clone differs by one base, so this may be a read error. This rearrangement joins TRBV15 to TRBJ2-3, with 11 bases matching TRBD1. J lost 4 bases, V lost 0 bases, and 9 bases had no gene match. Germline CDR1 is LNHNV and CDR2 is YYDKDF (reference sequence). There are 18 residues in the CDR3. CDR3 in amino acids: CATSRDRGDRGYPDTQYF. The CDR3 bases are TGTGCCACCAGCAGAGATAGGGGGGACAGGGGGTACCCAGATACGCAGTATTTT.

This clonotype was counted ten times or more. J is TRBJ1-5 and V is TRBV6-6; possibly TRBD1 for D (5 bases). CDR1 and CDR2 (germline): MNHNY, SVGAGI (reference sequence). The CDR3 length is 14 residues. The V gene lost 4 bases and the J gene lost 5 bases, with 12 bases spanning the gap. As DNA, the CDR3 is TGTGCCAGCAGTTTCCTCGGACACGATCAGCCCCAGCATTTT. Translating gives CASSFLGHDQPQHF.

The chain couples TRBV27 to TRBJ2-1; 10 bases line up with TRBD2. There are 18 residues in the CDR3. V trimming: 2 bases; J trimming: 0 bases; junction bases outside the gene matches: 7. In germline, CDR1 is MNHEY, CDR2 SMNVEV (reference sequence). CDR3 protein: CASSLVLAGLSSYNEQFF. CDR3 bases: TGTGCCAGCAGTTTAGTACTAGCGGGATTAAGCTCCTACAATGAGCAGTTCTTC.

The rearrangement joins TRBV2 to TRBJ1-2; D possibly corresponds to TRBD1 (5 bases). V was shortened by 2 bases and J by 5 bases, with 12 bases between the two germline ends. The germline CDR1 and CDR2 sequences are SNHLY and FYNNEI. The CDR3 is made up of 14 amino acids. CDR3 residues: CASSEPDKWYGYTF. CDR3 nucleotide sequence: TGTGCCAGCAGTGAACCGGACAAATGGTATGGCTACACCTTC.

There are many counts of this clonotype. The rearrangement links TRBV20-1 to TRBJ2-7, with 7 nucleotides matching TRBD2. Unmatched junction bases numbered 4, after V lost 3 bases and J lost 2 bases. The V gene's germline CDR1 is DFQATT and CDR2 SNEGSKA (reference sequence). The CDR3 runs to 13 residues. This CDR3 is CSASPSGTYEQYF. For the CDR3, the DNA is TGCAGTGCTAGTCCTAGCGGAACCTACGAGCAGTACTTC.

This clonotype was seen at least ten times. CDR3 nucleotides: TGTGCCAGCAGCTTCACAGGGGGCGCGACAGATACGCAGTATTTT. It translates to CASSFTGGATDTQYF. J is TRBJ2-3 and V is TRBV7-6; 9 bases fit TRBD1. After removal of 3 bases from V and 3 bases from J, the junction contained 4 bases not matched to a gene. The CDR3 loop spans 15 amino acids. Germline V lookup: CDR1 SGHVS, CDR2 FNYEAQ.

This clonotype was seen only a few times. The CDR3 nucleotides are TGTGCCAGCAGCGCAACCCTTCTGTGGACAGAAAACTATGGCTACACCTTC. Translated, it gives CASSATLLWTENYGYTF. The rearrangement uses TRBV9 and TRBJ1-2, with D maybe TRBD1 (6 bases). The CDR3 runs to 17 residues. The V and J ends lost 3 bases and 2 bases respectively, with 20 bases between them. Germline V gene sequence: CDR1 SGDLS, CDR2 YYNGEE. The variable domain in full, with the rest retrieved from reference TRBV9 and TRBJ1-2, is DSGVTQTPKHLITATGQRVTLRCSPRSGDLSVYWYQQSLDQGLQFLIQYYNGEERAKGNILERFSAQQFPDLHSELNLSSLELGDSALYFCASSATLLWTENYGYTFGSGTRLTVV.

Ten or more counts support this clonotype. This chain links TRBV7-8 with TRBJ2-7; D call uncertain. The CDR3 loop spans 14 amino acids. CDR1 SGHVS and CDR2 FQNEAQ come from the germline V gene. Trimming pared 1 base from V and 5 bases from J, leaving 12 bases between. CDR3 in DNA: TGTGCCAGCAGCTTAGTACAGAAGACCGACGAGCAGTACTTC. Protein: CASSLVQKTDEQYF.

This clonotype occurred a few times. CDR3 sequence reads: CASSVGVINEKLFF. The CDR3 bases are TGTGCCAGCAGCGTAGGAGTAATTAATGAAAAACTGTTTTTT. The chain joins TRBV9 to TRBJ1-4; no reliable D call. CDR1 SGDLS and CDR2 YYNGEE come from the germline V gene. The CDR3 contains 14 residues. The V end lost 0 bases, the J end lost 4 bases, and 7 bases lay between the germline ends.

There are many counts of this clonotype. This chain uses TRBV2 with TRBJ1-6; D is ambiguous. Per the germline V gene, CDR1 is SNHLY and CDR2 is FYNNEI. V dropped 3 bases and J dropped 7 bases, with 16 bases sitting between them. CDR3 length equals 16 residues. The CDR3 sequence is CASSDGGVTRNSPLHF. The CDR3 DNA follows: TGTGCCAGCAGTGATGGTGGGGTGACCAGGAATTCACCCCTCCACTTT.

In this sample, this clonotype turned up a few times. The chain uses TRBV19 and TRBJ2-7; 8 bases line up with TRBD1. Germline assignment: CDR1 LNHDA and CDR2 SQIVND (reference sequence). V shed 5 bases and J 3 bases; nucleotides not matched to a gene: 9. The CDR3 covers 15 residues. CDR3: CASSRTDRENYEQYF. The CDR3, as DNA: TGTGCCAGTAGTCGCACGGACAGGGAGAACTACGAGCAGTACTTC.

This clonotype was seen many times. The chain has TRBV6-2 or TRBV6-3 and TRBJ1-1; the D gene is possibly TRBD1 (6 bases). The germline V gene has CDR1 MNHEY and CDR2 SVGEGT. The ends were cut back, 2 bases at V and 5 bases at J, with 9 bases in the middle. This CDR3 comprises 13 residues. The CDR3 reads CASSYLGATEAFF. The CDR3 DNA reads TGTGCCAGCAGTTACCTGGGGGCGACTGAAGCTTTCTTT.

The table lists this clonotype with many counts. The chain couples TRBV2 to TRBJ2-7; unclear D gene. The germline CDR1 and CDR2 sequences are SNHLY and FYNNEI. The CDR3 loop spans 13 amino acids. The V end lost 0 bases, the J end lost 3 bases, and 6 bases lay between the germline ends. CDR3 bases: TGTGCCAGCAGTGAAGCGTCGGACTACGAGCAGTACTTC. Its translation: CASSEASDYEQYF.

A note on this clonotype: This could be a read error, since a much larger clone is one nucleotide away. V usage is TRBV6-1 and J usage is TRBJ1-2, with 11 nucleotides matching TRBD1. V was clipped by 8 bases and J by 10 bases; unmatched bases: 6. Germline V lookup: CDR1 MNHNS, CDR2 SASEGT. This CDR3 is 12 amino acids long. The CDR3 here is CASGGTGGSYTF. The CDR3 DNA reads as TGTGCCAGCGGTGGGACAGGGGGATCCTACACCTTC.

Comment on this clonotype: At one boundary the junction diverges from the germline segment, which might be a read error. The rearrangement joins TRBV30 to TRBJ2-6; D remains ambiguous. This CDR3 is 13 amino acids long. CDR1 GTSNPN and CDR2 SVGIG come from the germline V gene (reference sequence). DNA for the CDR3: TGTACCTGGGGATCCGCTGGGGCCAACGTCCTGACTTTC. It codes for CTWGSAGANVLTF.

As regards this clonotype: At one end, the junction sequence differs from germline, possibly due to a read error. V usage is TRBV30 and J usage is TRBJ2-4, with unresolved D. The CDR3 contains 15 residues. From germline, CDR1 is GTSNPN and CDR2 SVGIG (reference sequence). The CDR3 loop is CAWGVFSLAKNIQYF. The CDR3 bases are TGTGCCTGGGGTGTCTTCAGCCTAGCCAAAAACATTCAGTACTTC.

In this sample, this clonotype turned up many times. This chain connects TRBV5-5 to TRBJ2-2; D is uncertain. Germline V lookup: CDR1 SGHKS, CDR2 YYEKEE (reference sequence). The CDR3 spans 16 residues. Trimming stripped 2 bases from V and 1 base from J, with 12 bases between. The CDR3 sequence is CASSFYQTLNTGELFF. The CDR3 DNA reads TGTGCCAGCAGCTTTTACCAGACACTGAACACCGGGGAGCTGTTTTTT.

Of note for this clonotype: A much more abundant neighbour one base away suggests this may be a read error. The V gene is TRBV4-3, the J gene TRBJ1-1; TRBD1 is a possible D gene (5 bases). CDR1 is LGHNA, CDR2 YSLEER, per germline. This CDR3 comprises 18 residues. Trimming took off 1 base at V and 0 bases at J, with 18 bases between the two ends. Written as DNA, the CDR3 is TGCGCCAGCAGCCAAGTCGGGGGGAGAGGAAGCATGAACACTGAAGCTTTCTTT. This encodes CASSQVGGRGSMNTEAFF.

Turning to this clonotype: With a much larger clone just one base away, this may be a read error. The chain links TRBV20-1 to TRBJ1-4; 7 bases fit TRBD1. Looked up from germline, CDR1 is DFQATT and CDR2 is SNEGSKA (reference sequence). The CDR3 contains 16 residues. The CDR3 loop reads CSAEDPSDRINEKLSF. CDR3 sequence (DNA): TGCAGTGCTGAAGACCCGTCGGACAGGATCAATGAAAAACTGTCTTTT.

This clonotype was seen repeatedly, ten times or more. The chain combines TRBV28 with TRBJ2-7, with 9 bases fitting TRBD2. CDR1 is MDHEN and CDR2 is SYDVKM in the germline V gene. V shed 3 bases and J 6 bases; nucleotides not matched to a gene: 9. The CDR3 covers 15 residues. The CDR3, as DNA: TGTGCCAGCAGTTTGTTGGTAGCGGGAGTTGGCGAGCAGTACTTC. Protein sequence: CASSLLVAGVGEQYF.

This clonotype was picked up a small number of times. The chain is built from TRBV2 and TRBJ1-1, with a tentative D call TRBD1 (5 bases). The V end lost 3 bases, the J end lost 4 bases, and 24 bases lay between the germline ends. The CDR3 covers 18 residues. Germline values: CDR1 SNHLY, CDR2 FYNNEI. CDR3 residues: CASSETLGLGPSGTEAFF. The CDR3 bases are TGTGCCAGCAGTGAGACGCTTGGTTTGGGGCCTTCGGGCACTGAAGCTTTCTTT.